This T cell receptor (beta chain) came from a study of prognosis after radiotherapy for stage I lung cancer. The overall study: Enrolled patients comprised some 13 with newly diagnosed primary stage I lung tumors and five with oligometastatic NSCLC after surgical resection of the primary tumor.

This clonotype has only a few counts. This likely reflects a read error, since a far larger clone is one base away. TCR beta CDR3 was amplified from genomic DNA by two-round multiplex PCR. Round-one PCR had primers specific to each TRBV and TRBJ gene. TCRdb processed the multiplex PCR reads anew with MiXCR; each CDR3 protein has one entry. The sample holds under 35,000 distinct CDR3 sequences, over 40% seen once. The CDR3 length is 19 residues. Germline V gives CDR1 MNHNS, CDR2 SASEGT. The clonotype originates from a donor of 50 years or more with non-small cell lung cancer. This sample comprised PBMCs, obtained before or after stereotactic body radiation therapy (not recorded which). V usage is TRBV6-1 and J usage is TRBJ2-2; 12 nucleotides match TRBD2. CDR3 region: CASRLLTSGGVANTWELFF. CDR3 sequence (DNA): TGTGCCAGCAGATTACTGACTAGCGGGGGAGTCGCGAACACCTGGGAGCTGTTTTTT.